A selection of T cell receptor beta chains follows, all from one sample in a study of T cell responses to AZD1222 COVID-19 vaccine. Data came from immunoSEQ multiplex PCR; TCRdb stores just in-frame clones and leaves some out. This sample has roughly 150,000 clones, with more than 90% found just once. Specimen: peripheral blood, collected on day 0 of AZD1222 vaccination. These TCRs come from an adult in good health. Each CDR3 is given with its conserved first and last residue. D genes are given only for firm matches. Size is omitted from some rows. Given values are once, few, many or a class for expanded clones.

TRBV7-2	.	once	TRBJ1-2	CASSLGTGRYGYTF	TGTGCCAGCAGCTTAGGTACAGGGCGATATGGCTACACCTTC
TRBV18	.	.	TRBJ2-1	CASSPPSRPEQFF	TGTGCCAGCTCACCACCGTCCCGCCCTGAGCAGTTCTTC
TRBV24-1	.	.	TRBJ2-1	CATSDFGQGTLDEQFF	TGTGCCACCAGTGATTTTGGGCAGGGGACTTTGGATGAGCAGTTCTTC
TRBV4-1	TRBD1	.	TRBJ2-7	CASSQTGARYEQYF	TGCGCCAGCAGCCAAACAGGGGCCAGATACGAGCAGTACTTC
TRBV5-1	.	.	TRBJ2-1	CASRRAARPDNEQFF	TGCGCCAGCAGGAGAGCGGCGCGACCCGACAATGAGCAGTTCTTC
TRBV6-1	.	.	TRBJ2-1	CASSARLAALGTNEQFF	TGTGCCAGCAGTGCCAGACTAGCCGCCCTAGGGACAAATGAGCAGTTCTTC
TRBV30	TRBD1	.	TRBJ2-7	CAWSKMTGDKQYF	TGTGCCTGGAGTAAAATGACAGGGGATAAGCAGTACTTC
TRBV5-1	TRBD2	.	TRBJ2-2	CASSSRTRDGGELFF	TGCGCCAGCAGCTCGCGGACTAGGGATGGCGGGGAGCTGTTTTTT
TRBV6-5	TRBD2	.	TRBJ2-5	CASSYGASGSKETQYF	TGTGCCAGCAGTTATGGGGCTAGCGGGAGTAAAGAGACCCAGTACTTC
TRBV18	.	.	TRBJ1-3	CASSPDSSGNTIYF	TGTGCCAGCTCACCAGACAGCTCTGGAAACACCATATATTTT
TRBV10-3	.	.	TRBJ1-1	CAITRHANTEAFF	TGTGCCATCACCCGACACGCGAACACTGAAGCTTTCTTT
TRBV5-8	.	.	TRBJ1-2	CASSLGRNSYGYTF	TGTGCCAGCAGCTTGGGTAGAAATAGCTATGGCTACACCTTC
TRBV7-9	.	.	TRBJ2-5	CASSSGSGSETQYF	TGTGCCAGCAGCTCAGGGTCAGGTTCGGAGACCCAGTACTTC
TRBV6-2/TRBV6-3	.	.	TRBJ2-1	CASSYGIENGVYNEQFF	TGTGCCAGCAGTTACGGGATTGAGAATGGGGTTTACAATGAGCAGTTCTTC
TRBV5-1	.	.	TRBJ1-1	CASRKRGMNTEAFF	TGCGCCAGCCGTAAGAGGGGGATGAACACTGAAGCTTTCTTT
TRBV2	.	.	TRBJ1-4	CASSSPGTTTNEKLFF	TGTGCCAGCAGTTCGCCCGGGACAACAACTAATGAAAAACTGTTTTTT
TRBV6-1	TRBD1	.	TRBJ1-2	CASSETGGNYGYTF	TGTGCCAGCAGTGAAACAGGGGGAAACTATGGCTACACCTTC
TRBV7-2	.	.	TRBJ1-2	CASSFDSLYGYTF	TGTGCCAGCAGCTTCGACAGCCTCTATGGCTACACCTTC
TRBV18	TRBD1	.	TRBJ1-1	CASSPVGQGGYQITEAFF	TGTGCCAGCTCACCAGTCGGACAGGGGGGATATCAGATCACTGAAGCTTTCTTT
TRBV11-2	.	.	TRBJ2-7	CASSSLFYEQYF	TGTGCCAGCAGCTCCCTCTTCTACGAGCAGTACTTC
TRBV2	.	once	TRBJ1-3	CASAAGRNSGNTIYF	TGTGCCAGCGCTGCCGGGCGGAACTCTGGAAACACCATATATTTT
TRBV19	TRBD1	.	TRBJ2-2	CASSMGQGIGELFF	TGTGCCAGTAGTATGGGACAGGGGATCGGGGAGCTGTTTTTT
TRBV3-1/TRBV3-2	.	.	TRBJ2-7	CASSRGLSSTYEQYF	TGTGCCAGCAGCCGAGGACTTTCTTCCACCTACGAGCAGTACTTC
TRBV9	TRBD2	.	TRBJ2-5	CASSVGLAGGYAETQYF	TGTGCCAGCAGCGTAGGACTAGCGGGGGGTTACGCGGAGACCCAGTACTTC
TRBV2	TRBD2	.	TRBJ2-3	CARGSGTSGSAADTQYF	TGTGCCAGGGGATCCGGGACTAGCGGGAGTGCGGCAGATACGCAGTATTTT
TRBV6-1	.	.	TRBJ1-5	CASSEITSNQPQHF	TGTGCCAGCAGTGAAATTACAAGCAATCAGCCCCAGCATTTT
TRBV7-8	.	few	TRBJ2-1	CASSLGEWQNEQFF	TGTGCCAGCAGCTTAGGGGAGTGGCAAAATGAGCAGTTCTTC
TRBV19	.	.	TRBJ1-5	CASSILPGGGNQPQHF	TGTGCCAGTAGTATTCTCCCAGGAGGTGGCAATCAGCCCCAGCATTTT
TRBV6-5	.	.	TRBJ1-4	CASSYDSNEKLFF	TGTGCCAGCAGTTACGACTCTAATGAAAAACTGTTTTTT
TRBV28	.	.	TRBJ1-6	CASSFQGVGSPLHF	TGTGCCAGCAGTTTCCAGGGAGTTGGATCACCCCTCCACTTT
TRBV2	.	.	TRBJ2-6	CASSDWGSSGANVLTF	TGTGCCAGCAGTGATTGGGGTAGCTCTGGGGCCAACGTCCTGACTTTC
TRBV7-3	TRBD2	.	TRBJ2-1	CASSSVAGAYNEQFF	TGTGCCAGCAGCTCCGTAGCGGGAGCCTACAATGAGCAGTTCTTC
TRBV12-5	.	once	TRBJ1-4	CASGSGVAEKLFF	TGTGCTAGTGGCTCCGGGGTGGCTGAAAAACTGTTTTTT
TRBV6-2/TRBV6-3	.	few	TRBJ1-4	CASSAGRITNEKLFF	TGTGCCAGCAGTGCCGGTAGGATAACTAATGAAAAACTGTTTTTT
TRBV2	TRBD1	.	TRBJ1-4	CASNGDRGFEKLFF	TGTGCCAGCAACGGGGACAGGGGATTTGAAAAACTGTTTTTT
TRBV7-9	TRBD2	.	TRBJ2-1	CASSLREGPYNEQFF	TGTGCCAGCAGCTTACGGGAGGGTCCCTACAATGAGCAGTTCTTC
TRBV6-2/TRBV6-3	.	.	TRBJ1-3	CASSYDWANTIYF	TGTGCCAGCAGTTACGACTGGGCGAACACCATATATTTT
TRBV18	TRBD1	.	TRBJ1-6	CASSPVQGANSPLHF	TGTGCCAGCTCACCAGTTCAGGGGGCTAATTCACCCCTCCACTTT
TRBV14	.	.	TRBJ2-3	CASSQDWDTQYF	TGTGCCAGCAGCCAAGATTGGGATACGCAGTATTTT
TRBV5-4	TRBD1	.	TRBJ2-3	CASSSTGGAADTQYF	TGTGCCAGCAGCTCGACAGGGGGCGCGGCAGATACGCAGTATTTT
TRBV10-1	.	.	TRBJ2-2	CASSPSLLIANTGELFF	TGCGCCAGCAGCCCGTCCCTGTTAATTGCGAACACCGGGGAGCTGTTTTTT
TRBV3-1/TRBV3-2	.	.	TRBJ2-1	CASSRTDNEQFF	TGTGCCAGCAGCCGGACCGACAATGAGCAGTTCTTC
TRBV7-8	.	.	TRBJ2-1	CASSLVLEQFF	TGTGCCAGCAGCTTAGTTCTTGAGCAGTTCTTC
TRBV5-3	.	few	TRBJ1-5	CARSIRPLHISNQPQHF	TGTGCCAGAAGCATCCGACCCCTCCATATTAGCAATCAGCCCCAGCATTTT
TRBV10-1	.	.	TRBJ2-3	CASSESGTATDTQYF	TGCGCCAGCAGTGAGTCGGGGACTGCCACAGATACGCAGTATTTT
TRBV19	TRBD1	.	TRBJ1-1	CASSIDDRAAAEAFF	TGTGCCAGTAGTATAGATGACAGGGCCGCGGCTGAAGCTTTCTTT
TRBV27	.	few	TRBJ1-4	CASSSLTGAHEKLFF	TGTGCCAGCAGTTCCTTAACAGGAGCCCATGAAAAACTGTTTTTT
TRBV27	TRBD2	.	TRBJ2-7	CASSLLAGAYEQYF	TGTGCCAGCAGTTTACTAGCGGGAGCCTACGAGCAGTACTTC
TRBV6-2/TRBV6-3	.	few	TRBJ1-5	CASSWDNRRNQPQHF	TGTGCCAGCAGTTGGGACAACCGCCGCAATCAGCCCCAGCATTTT
TRBV11-2	TRBD1	once	TRBJ1-3	CASSYRGLGNTIYF	TGTGCCAGCTCCTACAGGGGGCTAGGAAACACCATATATTTT
TRBV30	.	.	TRBJ2-7	CAWGRDYEQYF	TGTGCCTGGGGACGGGACTACGAGCAGTACTTC
TRBV6-5	TRBD1	.	TRBJ1-3	CASRDRVSGNTIYF	TGTGCCAGCAGGGACAGGGTTTCTGGAAACACCATATATTTT
TRBV4-1	.	.	TRBJ1-1	CASSQQGGMSAFF	TGCGCCAGCAGCCAGCAAGGGGGGATGTCAGCTTTCTTT